This entry is about one T cell receptor beta chain. Trimming shortened V by 6 bases and J by 0 bases, and 11 bases separated the two germline ends. CDR3 size: 13 residues. Germline CDR1 and CDR2: SQVTM and ANQGSEA. In the authors' methods: Estimates of nucleated cell counts were drawn from the amplification of reference gene primers. Some clones are missing from TCRdb's copy, which holds only in-frame ones; the method was immunoSEQ multiplex PCR. For V, J and clone size, that table is used; D and trimming come from the DNA. The sample contains 160,000 or so clones, about 85% of which appear only once. This sample was taken from a study of blood T cell repertoires in COVID-19. About the research overall: Samples came from the United States, Italy and Spain, spanning acute and convalescent COVID-19.

Sample: peripheral blood. V usage is TRBV29-1 and J usage is TRBJ1-2, with D maybe TRBD1 (5 bases). This receptor was taken from a man between 40 and 49 years old with acute or convalescent COVID-19. The CDR3 DNA reads as TGCAGCGTGGGGGGTGGCACTAACTATGGCTACACCTTC. Translating it yields CSVGGGTNYGYTF.